The source of this T cell receptor beta chain is a study of blood T cell repertoires in COVID-19 (dated by TCRdb to 2020 to 2021). Regarding the research as a whole: Samples covering the acute and convalescent phases of COVID-19 were provided by collaborators in the United States, Italy and Spain. Deeply sampled blood TCRbeta repertoires from subjects exposed to, actively infected with, or recovered from COVID-19 were included in the dataset. Samples were obtained from the ongoing ImmuneRACE study (first 160 participants) and from 1,200 or so subjects provided by 6 global collaborators. The material from the prospective study consisted of cDNA or gDNA derived from T cells, B-cell-depleted T cells, or PBMCs. The repertoires were released in a freely available public database intended as a resource for research on the immune response to SARS-CoV-2. Nearly every sample came with metadata listing a de-identified subject ID, COVID-19 status, age in years and sex. Where available, HLA class I and class II types were taken from metadata supplied by the sample provider and were not determined by assay-based typing.

TCRbeta CDR3 regions were amplified from genomic DNA by means of the immunoSEQ Assay, a bias-controlled multiplex PCR. In the original analysis: Nucleated cell counts per sample were estimated from amplification of reference gene primers within the assay. To quantify the absolute abundance of each unique TCRbeta CDR3 rearrangement, sequence reads were collapsed and filtered. For each sample, productive Simpson clonality was calculated as the square root of Simpson's diversity index over productive rearrangements. Sourced from immuneACCESS, this table was stored by TCRdb with only in-frame sequences that have V and J called. A share of the clones is absent; for the studies checked, an unresolved V gene accounts for under half, and the remainder has no known explanation. V and J calls and clone size come straight from that table; D and trimming were deduced from the DNA. The sample table holds 290,000 or so clones, of which approximately 85% were seen once. Roughly 4.6% of the sample belongs to the ten largest clones.

The collaborating institutions used their own protocols to collect whole blood in K2EDTA tubes. Collaborator samples were shipped for TCRbeta analysis as frozen whole blood, isolated PBMCs, or DNA extracted from either sample type. The investigation overall reported the following: Clinical and demographic metadata were provided uncurated, with the amount varying by source and participant.

Counted from cysteine to phenylalanine, this CDR3 has 15 amino acids. Only CDR3 DNA is held: 45 bases, read in frame from base 1. The germline V gene supplies CDR1 LGHNA and CDR2 YNFKEQ. V is shortened by 0 bases, J by 2 bases, and the region joining them spans 11 bases. In the case of this clone: Its antigen specificity is not known. Per-base qualities were not stored, and no clone one base away is much larger.

The sequence was collected from a man between 50 and 59 years old with active or convalescent COVID-19. Sequencing input: peripheral blood. The V and J segments used are TRBV4-2 and TRBJ2-7; a tentative D match to TRBD1 spans 6 bases. CDR3 protein: CASSQDRTVTYEQYF. In nucleotides, the sequence is TGTGCCAGCAGCCAAGATCGGACAGTGACCTACGAGCAGTACTTC.